This record looks at one TCR beta chain sequence and its context. This sample is drawn from a study of CD8+CD57+ T cells in acquired aplastic anemia. This CDR3 has 13 amino acids. Trimming pared 3 bases from V and 1 base from J, leaving 7 bases between. In germline, CDR1 is SGHVS, CDR2 FQNEAQ. The study profiled TCR beta VDJ and CDR3 using genomic DNA as template. TCRdb reprocessed the reads with MiXCR, giving one entry per CDR3 protein. The data show 190,000 or so distinct CDR3 sequences, roughly 55% seen once. The specimen was sorted CD4+, CD8+, or CD8+CD57+ T cells (not recorded which) from PBMCs. The TCR comes from a human donor in good health. The rearrangement links TRBV7-8 to TRBJ2-7; no firm D call. As DNA, the CDR3 is TGTGCCAGCAGCTTTGACTGGTCCTACGAGCAGTACTTC. Translation gives CASSFDWSYEQYF. Using reference TRBV7-8 and TRBJ2-7 for the parts outside the CDR3, the full variable domain is GAGVSQSPRYKVAKRGQDVALRCDPISGHVSLFWYQQALGQGPEFLTYFQNEAQLDKSGLPSDRFFAERPEGSVSTLKIQRTQQEDSAVYLCASSFDWSYEQYFGPGTRLTVT.